The source of this TCR beta chain is a study of blood T cell repertoires in COVID-19. Overall study context: PBMCs, B-cell-depleted T cells, or T cells were the source of the cDNA or gDNA that made up the material.

V trimming: 3 bases; J trimming: 11 bases; junction bases outside the gene matches: 10. The CDR3 sequence is 15 residues long. The germline gives CDR1 KGHSH, CDR2 LQKENI. This clone was recorded once. Participants were placed into cohorts based on the clinical history they reported. Before they entered the study, exposed participants had met a COVID-19 case within 2 weeks. Authors' methods: Quantification of nucleated cells was approximated via reference gene primer amplification. Profiled with immunoSEQ multiplex PCR; TCRdb holds only in-frame clones, not every one. The V and J calls and clone size were taken over from that table, and D and trimming were inferred from the DNA. The sample carries roughly 250,000 clones, about 90% recorded once.

The TCR sequence derives from a man aged 45-60 years who had been exposed to COVID-19. The sequencing input was PBMCs or T cells enriched from blood (not recorded which). This chain joins TRBV18 and TRBJ1-1; TRBD1 aligns across 12 bases. The CDR3 protein is CASSPDTGTGGWAFF. CDR3 DNA: TGTGCCAGCTCACCCGATACCGGGACAGGGGGCTGGGCTTTCTTT.